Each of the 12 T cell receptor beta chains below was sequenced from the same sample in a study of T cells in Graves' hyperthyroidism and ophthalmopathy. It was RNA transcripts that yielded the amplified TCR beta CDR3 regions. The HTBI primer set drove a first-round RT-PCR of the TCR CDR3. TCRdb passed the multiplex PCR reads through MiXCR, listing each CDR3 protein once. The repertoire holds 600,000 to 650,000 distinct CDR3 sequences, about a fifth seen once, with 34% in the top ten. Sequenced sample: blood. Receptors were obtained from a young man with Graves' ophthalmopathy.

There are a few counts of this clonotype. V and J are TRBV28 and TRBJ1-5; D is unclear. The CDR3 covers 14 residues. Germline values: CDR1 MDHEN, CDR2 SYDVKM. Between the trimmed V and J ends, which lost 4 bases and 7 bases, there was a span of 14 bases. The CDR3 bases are TGTGCCAGCAGTTGGACGGGGTATCGGCAGCCCCAGCATTTT. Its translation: CASSWTGYRQPQHF.

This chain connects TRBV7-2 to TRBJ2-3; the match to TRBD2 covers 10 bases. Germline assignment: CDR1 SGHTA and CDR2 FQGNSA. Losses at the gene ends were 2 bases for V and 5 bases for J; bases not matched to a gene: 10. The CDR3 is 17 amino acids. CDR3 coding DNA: TGTGCCAGCAGCTTAACTCCTAGCGGGAGTGGGGGAGATACGCAGTATTTT. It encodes CASSLTPSGSGGDTQYF.

In nucleotides, the CDR3 is TGTGCCAGCAGCTCCCTCACAGGGATATACGAGCAGTACTTC. This codes for CASSSLTGIYEQYF. The chain recombines TRBV7-9 with TRBJ2-7; perhaps TRBD1 as D (6 bases). CDR1 and CDR2 from the germline V gene are SEHNR and FQNEAQ (reference sequence). This CDR3 contains 14 residues. The germline V and J ends were trimmed by 4 bases and 4 bases, with 14 bases remaining between them.

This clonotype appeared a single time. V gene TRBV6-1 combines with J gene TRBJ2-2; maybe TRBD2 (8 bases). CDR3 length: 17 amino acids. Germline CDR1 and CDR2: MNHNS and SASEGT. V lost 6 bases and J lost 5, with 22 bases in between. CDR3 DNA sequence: TGTGCCAGCAGCCGGGGGGGAAGGACAGGAGGTACCGGGGAGCTGTTTTTT. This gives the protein CASSRGGRTGGTGELFF.

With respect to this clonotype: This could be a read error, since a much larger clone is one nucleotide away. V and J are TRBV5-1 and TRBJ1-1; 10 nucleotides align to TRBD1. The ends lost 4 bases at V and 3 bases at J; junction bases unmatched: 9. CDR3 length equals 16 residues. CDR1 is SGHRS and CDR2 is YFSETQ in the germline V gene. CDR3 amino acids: CASSHRDRGYYTEAFF. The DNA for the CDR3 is TGCGCCAGCAGCCACCGGGACAGGGGCTATTACACTGAAGCTTTCTTT.

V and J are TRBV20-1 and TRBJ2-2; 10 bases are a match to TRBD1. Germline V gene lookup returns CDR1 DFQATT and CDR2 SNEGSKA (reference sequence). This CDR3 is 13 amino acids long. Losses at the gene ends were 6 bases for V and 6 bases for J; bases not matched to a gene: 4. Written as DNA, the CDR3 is TGCAGTGCCTTCGGGACAGGGGCCGGGGAGCTGTTTTTT. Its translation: CSAFGTGAGELFF.

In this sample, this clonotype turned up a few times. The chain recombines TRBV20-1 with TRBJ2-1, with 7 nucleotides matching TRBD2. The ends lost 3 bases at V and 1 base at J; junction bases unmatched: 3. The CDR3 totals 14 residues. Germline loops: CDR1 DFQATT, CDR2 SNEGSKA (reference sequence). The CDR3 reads CSASGGLSYNEQFF. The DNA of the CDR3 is TGCAGTGCTAGTGGGGGACTATCCTACAATGAGCAGTTCTTC.

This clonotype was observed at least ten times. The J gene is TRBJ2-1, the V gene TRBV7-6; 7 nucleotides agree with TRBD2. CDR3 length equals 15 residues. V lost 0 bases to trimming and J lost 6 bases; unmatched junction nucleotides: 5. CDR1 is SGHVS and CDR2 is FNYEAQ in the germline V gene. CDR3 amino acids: CASSLAGGPFNEQFF. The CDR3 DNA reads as TGTGCCAGCAGCTTAGCGGGAGGGCCCTTCAATGAGCAGTTCTTC.

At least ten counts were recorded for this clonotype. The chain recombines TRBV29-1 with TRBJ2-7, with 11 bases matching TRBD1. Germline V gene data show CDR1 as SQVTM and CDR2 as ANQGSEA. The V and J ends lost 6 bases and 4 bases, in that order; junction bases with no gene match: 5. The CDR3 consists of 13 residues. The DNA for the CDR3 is TGCAGCGTGGCGGGACAGGGGGGTTACGAGCAGTACTTC. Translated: CSVAGQGGYEQYF.

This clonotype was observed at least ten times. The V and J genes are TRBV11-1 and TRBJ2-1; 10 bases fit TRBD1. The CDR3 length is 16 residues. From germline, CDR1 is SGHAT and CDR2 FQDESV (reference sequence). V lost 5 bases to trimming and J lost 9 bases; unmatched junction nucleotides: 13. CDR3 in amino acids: CASSPDRGLTRAEQFF. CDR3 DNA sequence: TGTGCCAGCAGCCCGGACAGGGGGTTAACAAGGGCTGAGCAGTTCTTC.

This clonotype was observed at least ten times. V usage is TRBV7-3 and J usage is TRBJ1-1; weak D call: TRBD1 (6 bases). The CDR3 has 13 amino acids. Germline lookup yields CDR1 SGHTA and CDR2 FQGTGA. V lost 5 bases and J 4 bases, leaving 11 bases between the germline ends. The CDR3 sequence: CASSRTDRTEAFF. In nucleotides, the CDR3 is TGTGCCAGCAGCCGGACAGATCGCACTGAAGCTTTCTTT.

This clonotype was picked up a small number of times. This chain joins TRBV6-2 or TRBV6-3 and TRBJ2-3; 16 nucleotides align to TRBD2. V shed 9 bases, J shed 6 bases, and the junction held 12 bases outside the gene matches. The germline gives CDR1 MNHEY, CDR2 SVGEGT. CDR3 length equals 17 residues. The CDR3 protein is CARSSGLAGGPSDTQYF. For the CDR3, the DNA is TGTGCCAGGTCGTCGGGACTAGCGGGAGGGCCGTCGGATACGCAGTATTTT.